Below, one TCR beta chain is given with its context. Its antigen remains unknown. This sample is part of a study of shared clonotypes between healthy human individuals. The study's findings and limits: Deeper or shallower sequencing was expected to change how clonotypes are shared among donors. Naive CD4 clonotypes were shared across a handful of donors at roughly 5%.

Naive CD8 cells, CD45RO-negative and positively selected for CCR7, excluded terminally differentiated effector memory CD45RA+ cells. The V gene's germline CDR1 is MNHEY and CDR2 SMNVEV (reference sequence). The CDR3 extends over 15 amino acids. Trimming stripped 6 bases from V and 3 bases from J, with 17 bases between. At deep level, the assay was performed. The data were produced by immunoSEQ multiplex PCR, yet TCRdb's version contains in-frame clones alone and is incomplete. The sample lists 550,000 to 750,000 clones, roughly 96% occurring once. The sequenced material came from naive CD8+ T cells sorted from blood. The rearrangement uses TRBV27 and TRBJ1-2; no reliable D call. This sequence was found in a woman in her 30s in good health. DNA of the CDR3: TGTGCCAGCAGCCTACCAAGTCCGTGGGACTATGGCTACACCTTC. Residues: CASSLPSPWDYGYTF.